This T cell receptor (beta chain) was documented in a study of immune heterogeneity within non-small cell lung tumors. Study-level information: Histology included a few squamous cell carcinomas, about 10 non-squamous carcinomas and 1 unspecified tumor. Regarding the study as a whole: Tumor sites within a patient were found to share identical dominant CDR3 beta clonotypes, and site-unique high-frequency clones were also present.

The CDR3 consists of 15 residues. The V gene's germline CDR1 is SGDLS and CDR2 YYNGEE. Multiplex PCR amplified the TCR beta CDR3 region. Its first round ran for around 10 cycles with 32 V and 13 J primers. TCRdb passed the multiplex PCR reads through MiXCR, listing each CDR3 protein once. The sample holds 15,000 or so distinct CDR3 sequences; 28% are singletons and the top ten take 5% to 5.5%. Bulk tumor genomic DNA was the template, and each sample received 600 to 700 ng. Multiple biopsies spaced far apart were taken from each primary tumor during surgery. Curative operations were performed on patients who had untreated, newly diagnosed non-small cell lung cancer. With regard to this clonotype: Antigen specificity is unknown. One end of the junction varies from germline; a read error may be responsible.

This chain joins TRBV9 and TRBJ2-1; D might be TRBD2 (6 bases). This clonotype originated in a man aged 35-49 years with non-small cell lung cancer. The source material was lung tumor tissue. CDR3 amino acids: CARSVNPGRGNEQFF. CDR3 sequence (DNA): TGTGCCAGAAGCGTAAACCCCGGGAGAGGGAATGAGCAGTTCTTC.